This TCR beta chain derives from a study of OX40 agonist ivuxolimab in advanced cancers. Study overall: The patients received ivuxolimab by intravenous route every 2 weeks at 0.01 to 10 mg/kg. Study-level points and caveats: Not determined was the antigen specificity of the expanded peripheral T cells. CD8+ T cells averaged more expanded clones than CD4+.

Note on this clone: Its antigen remains unknown.

The length of the CDR3 is 12 residues. V lost 5 bases to trimming and J lost 2 bases, with 7 bases between them. From germline, CDR1 is MNHEY and CDR2 SVGAGI. Sampling times: baseline, cycle 4 day 1, cycle 7 day 1. Libraries were prepared by immunoSEQ multiplex PCR; TCRdb keeps only in-frame clonotypes and omits some of them. The data hold some 43,000 clones, with around nine tenths observed a single time. The sequencing here drew on CD4+ or CD8+ T cells sorted from blood, taken in a trial of the OX40 agonist ivuxolimab. The source is an adult with an advanced solid tumor such as melanoma, head and neck, liver or kidney cancer. The V call is TRBV6-5, the J call TRBJ2-7, with D possibly called TRBD1 or TRBD2 (5 bases each). CDR3 bases: TGTGCCAGCAGTCAGGGACCCTACGAGCAGTACTTC. This sequence encodes CASSQGPYEQYF.